A single sample gave rise to the 27 T cell receptor beta chains below, sequenced in a study of monozygotic twins with inflammatory bowel disease. TCRdb reprocessed the 5' RACE reads, keeping one entry per CDR3 protein, no DNA. There are 200,000 to 250,000 distinct CDR3 sequences in the sample, with around 7.6% held by the top ten. Sequenced material: blood. The receptors originated from a human donor with ulcerative colitis or Crohn's disease, or a healthy co-twin of an affected twin (not recorded which).

The chain has TRBV11-2 and TRBJ2-7; the D gene TCRdb calls, TRBD2, cannot be checked with no DNA. CDR3 length: 15 amino acids. Germline values: CDR1 SGHAT, CDR2 FQNNGV. The CDR3 here is CASSLEEGGLYEQYF.

The chain is built from TRBV5-6 and TRBJ1-6. The CDR3 spans 16 residues. Germline lookup yields CDR1 SGHDT and CDR2 YYEEEE. CDR3 amino acids: CASSLYRISYNSPLHF.

The chain has TRBV12-3 or TRBV12-4 and TRBJ2-3. The CDR3 loop spans 14 amino acids. The CDR3 sequence: CASIRASGWDTQYF.

V and J are TRBV7-2 and TRBJ2-2. The V gene's germline CDR1 is SGHTA and CDR2 FQGNSA. The CDR3 runs to 17 residues. The CDR3: CASSLALASGNTGELFF.

The chain is built from TRBV18 and TRBJ2-7. CDR1 is KGHSH and CDR2 is LQKENI in the germline V gene. This CDR3 is built from 11 residues. CDR3: CASSRGYEQYF.

The chain uses TRBV12-3 or TRBV12-4 and TRBJ2-5; TCRdb returns TRBD1, unconfirmable since there is no DNA. The CDR3 runs to 15 residues. The CDR3 loop is CASRVVGELQETQYF.

The V call is TRBV2, the J call TRBJ1-1; TCRdb proposes TRBD1, but this gene call is untestable without DNA. The germline CDR1 and CDR2 sequences are SNHLY and FYNNEI. The CDR3 loop spans 13 amino acids. The CDR3 spells CASTRDGNTEAFF. Drawing the rest from reference TRBV2 and TRBJ1-1, the complete variable domain is EPEVTQTPSHQVTQMGQEVILRCVPISNHLYFYWYRQILGQKVEFLVSFYNNEISEKSEIFDDQFSVERPDGSNFTLKIRSTKLEDSAMYFCASTRDGNTEAFFGQGTRLTVV.

This chain links TRBV20-1 with TRBJ1-2; TCRdb lists TRBD1, though no DNA is available to test this call. The CDR3 has 13 residues. Germline-derived CDR1 and CDR2 are DFQATT and SNEGSKA (reference sequence). CDR3 sequence: CSAETTGAYGYTF.

The chain uses TRBV7-7 and TRBJ2-5; TCRdb's D call, TRBD1, is unchecked because there is no DNA. CDR1 is SSHAT, CDR2 FNYEAQ, per germline (reference sequence). The CDR3 spans 14 residues. The chain's CDR3 is CASSELDSPRAQYF. Variable domain in full (rest from reference TRBV7-7 and TRBJ2-5): GAGVSQSPRYKVTKRGQDVTLRCDPISSHATLYWYQQALGQGPEFLTYFNYEAQPDKSGLPSDRFSAERPEGSISTLTIQRTEQRDSAMYRCASSELDSPRAQYFGPGTRLLVL.

V usage is TRBV11-2 and J usage is TRBJ2-1; the TCRdb call, TRBD1, lacks DNA for checking. The CDR3 consists of 13 residues. Germline CDR1 reads SGHAT; CDR2 reads FQNNGV. The chain's CDR3 is CASSLFQGIEQFF.

The chain combines TRBV19 with TRBJ1-1; TCRdb names TRBD1, which stays unverified in the absence of DNA. This CDR3 spans 13 amino acids. Germline V gene lookup returns CDR1 LNHDA and CDR2 SQIVND (reference sequence). This CDR3 reads CASNQGARTEAFF.

J is TRBJ2-7 and V is TRBV10-3. The CDR3 is 13 residues long. Looked up from germline, CDR1 is ENHRY and CDR2 is SYGVKD. The CDR3 spells CAINVDGSTEQYF.

This chain connects TRBV7-2 to TRBJ1-5; TCRdb picks TRBD1, but there is no DNA to check that call. This CDR3 has 14 amino acids. Looked up from germline, CDR1 is SGHTA and CDR2 is FQGNSA. This CDR3 is CASSPRRGAQPQHF.

The CDR3 spells CASSFNAGKIDTQYF. The chain has TRBV5-1 and TRBJ2-3. The germline V gene encodes CDR1 SGHRS and CDR2 YFSETQ. This CDR3 is 15 amino acids long.

This chain connects TRBV5-1 to TRBJ2-5. The CDR3 sequence is 11 residues long. The germline V gene encodes CDR1 SGHRS and CDR2 YFSETQ. The CDR3 loop reads CASSSTETQYF.

The V and J genes are TRBV6-1 and TRBJ2-2; the D call from TCRdb, TRBD1, cannot be confirmed without DNA. The CDR3 has 15 amino acids. Per germline, CDR1 MNHNS and CDR2 SASEGT. The CDR3 reads CASSRTGPLTGELFF.

CDR3 region: CSVWTLSNTEAFF. The chain employs TRBV29-1 and TRBJ1-1. The CDR3 totals 13 residues. Per germline, CDR1 SQVTM and CDR2 ANQGSEA.

This chain joins TRBV6-5 and TRBJ1-4; there is no DNA to check the TCRdb D call of TRBD1. Germline V CDR1 and CDR2: MNHEY, SVGAGI. The CDR3 is made up of 13 amino acids. CDR3 loop: CASKKGKVEKLFF.

The chain links TRBV5-1 to TRBJ1-1. The CDR3 has 13 residues. Germline V gene lookup returns CDR1 SGHRS and CDR2 YFSETQ. The CDR3: CASHVQSNTEAFF.

This rearrangement joins TRBV14 to TRBJ1-1; lacking DNA, the TRBD1 call made by TCRdb goes unchecked. The CDR3 contains 17 residues. Germline V lookup: CDR1 SGHDN, CDR2 FVKESK. The CDR3 sequence: CASSQDGTAHGATEAFF. Full variable domain (remainder filled in from reference TRBV14 and TRBJ1-1): EAGVTQFPSHSVIEKGQTVTLRCDPISGHDNLYWYRRVMGKEIKFLLHFVKESKQDESGMPNNRFLAERTGGTYSTLKVQPAELEDSGVYFCASSQDGTAHGATEAFFGQGTRLTVV.

V and J are TRBV4-1 and TRBJ2-1. The germline V gene has CDR1 MGHRA and CDR2 YSYEKL. The CDR3 is made up of 16 amino acids. The CDR3 region is CASSQVGESSYNEQFF.

The gene calls are TRBV4-2 and TRBJ2-7. Germline loops: CDR1 LGHNA, CDR2 YNFKEQ. The CDR3 runs to 15 residues. The CDR3 loop reads CASSQDFIASYEQYF.

The chain joins TRBV5-4 to TRBJ2-5; TCRdb indicates TRBD1, and absent DNA this call remains unverified. The CDR3 runs 14 residues. In germline, CDR1 is SGHNT, CDR2 YYREEE (reference sequence). CDR3 sequence reads: CASSLKTGQETQYF.

V usage is TRBV18 and J usage is TRBJ2-1. Germline V CDR1 and CDR2: KGHSH, LQKENI. The length of the CDR3 is 13 residues. The CDR3 sequence: CASSPPQYNEQFF.

The CDR3 sequence: CATSPVMGATDTQYF. V gene TRBV15 combines with J gene TRBJ2-3; TCRdb proposes TRBD1, but this gene call is untestable without DNA. Germline loops: CDR1 LNHNV, CDR2 YYDKDF (reference sequence). This CDR3 is built from 15 residues. The variable domain in full, with the rest retrieved from reference TRBV15 and TRBJ2-3, is DAMVIQNPRYQVTQFGKPVTLSCSQTLNHNVMYWYQQKSSQAPKLLFHYYDKDFNNEADTPDNFQSRRPNTSFCFLDIRSPGLGDTAMYLCATSPVMGATDTQYFGPGTRLTVL.

The CDR3 region is CSAEGERTYEQYF. The chain couples TRBV20-1 to TRBJ2-7; no DNA is available, so the TRBD1 call from TCRdb remains unchecked. This CDR3 comprises 13 residues. Germline V gene lookup returns CDR1 DFQATT and CDR2 SNEGSKA (reference sequence).

This chain uses TRBV13 with TRBJ2-1; TCRdb's D gene call, TRBD1, goes unchecked for lack of DNA. This CDR3 has 14 amino acids. Germline CDR1 and CDR2: PRHDT and FYEKMQ (reference sequence). This CDR3 is CASSLGQQGNEQFF.